What follows are 21 T cell receptor beta chains derived from one specimen sequenced in a study of T cell responses to AZD1222 COVID-19 vaccine. Assay: immunoSEQ multiplex PCR; the TCRdb copy retains only in-frame clones and omits some. The profile shows some 79,000 clones, roughly 85% of them singletons. The material was peripheral blood, obtained 28 days after the second AZD1222 dose. These receptors were collected from an adult who received the AZD1222 COVID-19 vaccine.

The J gene is TRBJ1-2, the V gene TRBV28; D is uncertain. V lost 0 bases to trimming and J lost 7 bases, with 12 bases between them. Germline loops: CDR1 MDHEN, CDR2 SYDVKM. The CDR3 is 14 residues long. CDR3 protein: CASSLWLQSPGYTF. The CDR3 nucleotides are TGTGCCAGCAGTTTATGGTTACAGAGTCCTGGCTACACCTTC.

This clone occurred a few times. The chain has TRBV2 and TRBJ2-3; a weak D match, TRBD2 (7 bases). Trimming took 3 bases from V and 3 from J, leaving 16 bases between them. Germline V gives CDR1 SNHLY, CDR2 FYNNEI. The CDR3 runs to 16 residues. CDR3 DNA sequence: TGTGCCAGCAGTGATTGGGGGGGGGCTATGACAGATACGCAGTATTTT. Encoded protein: CASSDWGGAMTDTQYF.

CDR3 residues: CASSYEGSHQPQHF. In nucleotides, the CDR3 is TGTGCCAGCAGTTACGAGGGAAGCCATCAGCCCCAGCATTTT. J is TRBJ1-5 and V is TRBV6-2 or TRBV6-3; D not certain. The CDR3 has 14 residues. Trimming removed 2 bases at V and 5 bases at J, with 10 bases between. Looked up from germline, CDR1 is MNHEY and CDR2 is SVGEGT.

This rearrangement joins TRBV19 to TRBJ2-5; the D gene is possibly TRBD2 (5 bases). The CDR3 consists of 12 residues. Per the germline V gene, CDR1 is LNHDA and CDR2 is SQIVND (reference sequence). Trimming shortened V by 4 bases and J by 7 bases, and 10 bases separated the two germline ends. DNA for the CDR3: TGTGCCAGTAGTAGGGGAGAAGGGACCCAGTACTTC. It specifies CASSRGEGTQYF.

V usage is TRBV28 and J usage is TRBJ1-6; TRBD1 agrees at 9 bases. The V gene end was trimmed by 7 bases and the J gene end by 9 bases; junction bases not matched to a gene: 10. The CDR3 spans 15 residues. The germline gives CDR1 MDHEN, CDR2 SYDVKM. CDR3: CASTGGQGARSPLHF. CDR3 nucleotide sequence: TGTGCCAGCACCGGGGGACAGGGTGCGCGTTCACCCCTCCACTTT.

This rearrangement joins TRBV5-1 to TRBJ1-3, with 11 bases that match TRBD1. V dropped 1 base and J dropped 4; count of bases not matched to a gene: 4. CDR1 and CDR2 from the germline V gene are SGHRS and YFSETQ. CDR3 size: 16 residues. The CDR3 loop reads CASSLRTGGIGNTIYF. DNA for the CDR3: TGCGCCAGCAGCTTGCGGACAGGGGGCATAGGAAACACCATATATTTT.

The chain couples TRBV30 to TRBJ2-7; D might be TRBD1 (5 bases). The length of the CDR3 is 15 residues. The germline V and J ends were trimmed by 2 bases and 0 bases, with 14 bases remaining between them. Germline lookup yields CDR1 GTSNPN and CDR2 SVGIG (reference sequence). DNA for the CDR3: TGTGCCTGGAGTACGGTAAGACAGAGCTCCTACGAGCAGTACTTC. Its protein product is CAWSTVRQSSYEQYF.

This clone was detected only a few times. This chain connects TRBV2 to TRBJ2-7, with D tentatively TRBD1 (5 bases). V gave up 6 bases and J gave up 3 bases, with 15 bases separating them. This CDR3 region has 14 residues. Germline V gene sequence: CDR1 SNHLY, CDR2 FYNNEI. CDR3 amino acids: CASRDIDISYEQYF. The DNA of the CDR3 is TGTGCCAGCAGGGACATAGATATAAGCTACGAGCAGTACTTC.

The chain combines TRBV5-6 with TRBJ2-3; weak D call: TRBD2 (6 bases). The CDR3 has 16 amino acids. The V end lost 4 bases, the J end lost 4 bases, and 19 bases lay between the germline ends. Germline CDR1 reads SGHDT; CDR2 reads YYEEEE. In DNA, the CDR3 is TGTGCCAGCAGCGCGACCGGGACGCCGGGGGCAGATACGCAGTATTTT. Translated: CASSATGTPGADTQYF.

The chain uses TRBV5-6 and TRBJ2-1; D unresolved. The CDR3 has 11 residues. The germline V gene encodes CDR1 SGHDT and CDR2 YYEEEE. V shed 0 bases and J shed 9 bases, with 4 bases lying between them. The CDR3 region has the DNA TGTGCCAGCAGCTTGGCGGGTGAGCAGTTCTTC. This encodes CASSLAGEQFF.

V gene TRBV19 combines with J gene TRBJ1-5; 7 bases map to TRBD1. V dropped 0 bases and J dropped 7; count of bases not matched to a gene: 6. Germline V gene sequence: CDR1 LNHDA, CDR2 SQIVND (reference sequence). This CDR3 is built from 15 residues. CDR3 nucleotides: TGTGCCAGTAGTATAGAGACAGGGTTAGGGCAGCCCCAGCATTTT. It specifies CASSIETGLGQPQHF.

As regards this clone: One junction end does not reproduce the germline sequence, and a read error may be involved. This chain joins TRBV28 and TRBJ2-3; TRBD2 aligns across 8 bases. CDR1 and CDR2 (germline): MDHEN, SYDVKM. The CDR3 is 15 residues long. The CDR3 loop reads CASSSISGLGLSITF. The CDR3 DNA sequence: TGTGCCAGCAGTTCTATTTCGGGACTAGGCCTATCGATAACATTT.

This clone has only one observation. The chain joins TRBV6-5 to TRBJ2-5, with D unclear. This CDR3 comprises 14 residues. Germline loops: CDR1 MNHEY, CDR2 SVGAGI. V lost 5 bases to trimming and J lost 7 bases, with 17 bases between them. Here the CDR3 reads CASSRSKVEGTQYF. The CDR3 coding sequence is TGTGCCAGCAGTAGGAGCAAGGTCGAAGGGACCCAGTACTTC.

The rearrangement joins TRBV28 to TRBJ1-1, with no clear D. Germline CDR1 reads MDHEN; CDR2 reads SYDVKM. V was pared by 6 bases and J by 3 bases, with 11 bases between. This CDR3 comprises 13 residues. The CDR3 reads CASRLSLDTEAFF. The CDR3 DNA follows: TGTGCCAGCAGACTTAGCCTAGACACTGAAGCTTTCTTT.

The V gene is TRBV27, the J gene TRBJ1-2; unclear D gene. This CDR3 has 14 residues. Trimming left V 3 bases short and J 8 bases short, with 16 bases between. Germline CDR1 and CDR2: MNHEY and SMNVEV (reference sequence). CDR3: CASSFPPENRGYTF. CDR3 nucleotides: TGTGCCAGCAGTTTTCCCCCCGAGAATAGGGGCTACACCTTC.

The gene calls are TRBV5-3 and TRBJ2-2; D ambiguous. TRBV5-3 is an ORF, and what it does is uncertain. The CDR3 totals 12 residues. V was pared by 4 bases and J by 5 bases, with 6 bases between. The CDR3 sequence is CARSHGTGELFF. CDR3 coding DNA: TGTGCCAGAAGCCACGGGACCGGGGAGCTGTTTTTT.

The chain employs TRBV11-3 and TRBJ2-7; 9 positions agree with TRBD1. After removal of 3 bases from V and 4 bases from J, the junction contained 13 bases not matched to a gene. The CDR3 runs to 17 residues. Germline CDR1 SGHNT, CDR2 YENEEA. CDR3 loop: CASSLGSGQGPHYEQYF. The CDR3 bases are TGTGCCAGCAGCTTGGGGTCGGGACAGGGACCTCATTACGAGCAGTACTTC.

The table lists this clone with a count of one. The chain is built from TRBV9 and TRBJ1-4; the D gene is possibly TRBD1 (6 bases). CDR3 size: 15 residues. Germline-derived CDR1 and CDR2 are SGDLS and YYNGEE. Trimming stripped 3 bases from V and 7 bases from J, with 16 bases between. The CDR3 sequence: CASSDGQILGEKLFF. Written as DNA, the CDR3 is TGTGCCAGCAGCGACGGACAGATTCTAGGTGAAAAACTGTTTTTT.

This clone was picked up one time. V gene TRBV2 combines with J gene TRBJ1-1; D is unresolved. The CDR3 consists of 12 residues. CDR1 is SNHLY, CDR2 FYNNEI, per germline. V was pared by 6 bases and J by 2 bases, with 7 bases between. CDR3 in amino acids: CASRQENTEAFF. In nucleotides, the CDR3 is TGTGCCAGCAGGCAGGAAAACACTGAAGCTTTCTTT. Combining the CDR3 with reference TRBV2 and TRBJ1-1 gives the whole variable domain EPEVTQTPSHQVTQMGQEVILRCVPISNHLYFYWYRQILGQKVEFLVSFYNNEISEKSEIFDDQFSVERPDGSNFTLKIRSTKLEDSAMYFCASRQENTEAFFGQGTRLTVV.

This chain joins TRBV5-1 and TRBJ2-5; a possible D gene is TRBD1 (5 bases). The V gene lost 1 base and the J gene lost 4 bases, with 14 bases spanning the gap. CDR1 is SGHRS, CDR2 YFSETQ, per germline. The CDR3 has 15 amino acids. The DNA of the CDR3 is TGCGCCAGCAGCTTGCTACAGGTTCCGGGAGAGACCCAGTACTTC. Translated, it gives CASSLLQVPGETQYF.

Here the CDR3 DNA reads TGTGCCAGTAGGGATCGAGGGGGACAGCCCCAGCATTTT. It yields the protein CASRDRGGQPQHF. The chain couples TRBV19 to TRBJ1-5; maybe TRBD1 (6 bases). This CDR3 region has 13 residues. V lost 6 bases and J 7 bases, leaving 13 bases between the germline ends. The germline V gene encodes CDR1 LNHDA and CDR2 SQIVND (reference sequence).